A selection of T cell receptor beta chains follows, all from one sample in a study of OX40 agonist ivuxolimab in advanced cancers. Repertoires were generated with immunoSEQ multiplex PCR, while TCRdb's copy carries only in-frame clones and drops some. The sample gives about 74,000 clones, 84% of which show up once; 2% to 2.5% is in the top ten. The source material was CD4+ or CD8+ T cells sorted from blood, sampled in a trial of the OX40 agonist ivuxolimab. The receptor source for this set is an adult with an advanced solid tumor such as melanoma, head and neck, liver or kidney cancer. Both conserved end residues are part of each CDR3.

v_call cdr3_aa
TRBV7-2 CASSLVSRGDQPQHF
TRBV6-6 CASSTKGGNPHEQYF
TRBV11-1 CASSSGTGVATGELFF
TRBV7-9 CASSSSEKLFF
TRBV10-3 CAIGGNNQPQHF
TRBV6-5 CASSHHRDTYEQYF
TRBV7-9 CASSPTAGARETQYF
TRBV9 CASSVDVQINTGELFF
TRBV9 CASSDYYGYTF
TRBV14 CASSHDRGHGYTF
TRBV11-3 CASSTGAFSTDTQYF
TRBV11-1 CASSLPGGASNQPQHF
TRBV20-1 CSARQGALAFF
TRBV5-1 CASSVLQGWELFF
TRBV27 CASSHRQGAGEAFF
TRBV6-4 CASSDYRVGGEKLFF
TRBV15 CATSPNLGTGRDGYTF
TRBV10-3 CAISEGGGETQYF
TRBV28 CASSFPGVGSPLHF
TRBV7-8 CASSPNRGNTEAFF
TRBV27 CASSLSSPSGSNEQFF
TRBV27 CASSPWGTDYGYTF
TRBV11-2 CASSLGRGLGPGELFF
TRBV7-9 CASSQEKLFF
TRBV6-1 CASSEYRGTEAFF
TRBV6-1 CAISDRGRHEKLFF